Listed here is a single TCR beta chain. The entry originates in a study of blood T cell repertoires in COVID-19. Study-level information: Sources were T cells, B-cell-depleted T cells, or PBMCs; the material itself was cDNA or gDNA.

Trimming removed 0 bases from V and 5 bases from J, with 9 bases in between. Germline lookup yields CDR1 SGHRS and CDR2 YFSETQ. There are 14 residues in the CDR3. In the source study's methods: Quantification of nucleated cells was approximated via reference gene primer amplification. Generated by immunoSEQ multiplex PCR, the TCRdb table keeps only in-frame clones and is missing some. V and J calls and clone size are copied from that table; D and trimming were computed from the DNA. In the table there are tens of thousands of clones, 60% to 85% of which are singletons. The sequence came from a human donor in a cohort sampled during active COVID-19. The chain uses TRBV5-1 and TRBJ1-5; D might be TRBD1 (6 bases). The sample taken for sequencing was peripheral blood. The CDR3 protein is CASSLGGGDQPQHF. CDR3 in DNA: TGCGCCAGCAGCTTGGGAGGGGGGGATCAGCCCCAGCATTTT.